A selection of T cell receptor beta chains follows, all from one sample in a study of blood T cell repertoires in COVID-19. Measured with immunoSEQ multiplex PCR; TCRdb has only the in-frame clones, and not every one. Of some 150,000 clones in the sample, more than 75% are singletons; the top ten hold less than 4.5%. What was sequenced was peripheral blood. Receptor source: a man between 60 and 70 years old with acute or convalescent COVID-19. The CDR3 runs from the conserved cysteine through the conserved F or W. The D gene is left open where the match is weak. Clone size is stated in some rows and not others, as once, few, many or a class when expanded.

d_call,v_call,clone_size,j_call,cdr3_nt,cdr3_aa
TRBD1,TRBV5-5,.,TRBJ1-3,TGTGCCAGCAGCCGGGACAGTTTCAGCTCTGGAAACACCATATATTTT,CASSRDSFSSGNTIYF
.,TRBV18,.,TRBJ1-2,TGTGCCAGCTCACCATCAGGGGTTGGCGTCTATGGCTACACCTTC,CASSPSGVGVYGYTF
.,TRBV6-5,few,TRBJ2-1,TGTGCCAGCAGAGCGGGCCATGAGCAGTTCTTC,CASRAGHEQFF
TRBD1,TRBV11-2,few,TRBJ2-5,TGTGCCAGCAGCTCCGGGGACAGGGGGATGGCGGAGACCCAGTACTTC,CASSSGDRGMAETQYF
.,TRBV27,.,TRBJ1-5,TGTGCCAGCGCCTCAGGAGGGCTCAATCAGCCCCAGCATTTT,CASASGGLNQPQHF
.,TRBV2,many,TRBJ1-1,TGTGCCAGCAGCGCCCGAGGGTGGGGGACAACTGAAGCTTTCTTT,CASSARGWGTTEAFF
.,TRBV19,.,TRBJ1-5,TGTGCCAGTAGTATTCACAGCAGTAGCAATCAGCCCCAGCATTTT,CASSIHSSSNQPQHF
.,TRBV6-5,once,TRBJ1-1,TGTGCCAGCAGTTACACCTGGGGGGGTGACACTGAAGCTTTCTTT,CASSYTWGGDTEAFF
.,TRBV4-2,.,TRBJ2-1,TGTGCCAGCAGCCAAGTGCCGGCGGGTTCCTACAATGAGCAGTTCTTC,CASSQVPAGSYNEQFF
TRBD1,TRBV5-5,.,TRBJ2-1,TGTGCCAGCAGGGGCGGGACAGGGGTCCCCTACAATGAGCAGTTCTTC,CASRGGTGVPYNEQFF
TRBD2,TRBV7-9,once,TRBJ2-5,TGTGCCAGCAGCTTATTAGCGGGGGTCCAAGAGACCCAGTACTTC,CASSLLAGVQETQYF
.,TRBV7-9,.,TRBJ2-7,TGTGCCAGCAGCTTAGGTTCGTTCGACGAGCAGTACTTC,CASSLGSFDEQYF
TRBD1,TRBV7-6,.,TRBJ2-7,TGTGCCAGCAGCCCCTGGACAGGCTCCTACGAGCAGTACTTC,CASSPWTGSYEQYF
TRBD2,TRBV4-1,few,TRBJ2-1,TGCGCCAGCAGCCAAGAGGGACTAGCGGGAGCTGGCGAGCAGTTCTTC,CASSQEGLAGAGEQFF
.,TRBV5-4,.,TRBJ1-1,TGTGCCAGCAGCTTCGAGGTTACCGCCGCTGAAGCTTTCTTT,CASSFEVTAAEAFF
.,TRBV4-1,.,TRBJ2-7,TGCGCCAGCAGCCAAGTGGCCGGGAACTACGAGCAGTACTTC,CASSQVAGNYEQYF
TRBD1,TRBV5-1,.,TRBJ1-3,TGCGCCAGCAGCTCCACCCCGGGACAGGGAAACACCATATATTTT,CASSSTPGQGNTIYF
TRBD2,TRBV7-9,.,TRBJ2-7,TGTGCCAGCAGCCCATGGACTAGCGGGACCTACGAGCAGTACTTC,CASSPWTSGTYEQYF
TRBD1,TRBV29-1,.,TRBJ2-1,TGCAGCGCTCACAGACCCGGACAGGGTAAGCCTGATGAGCAGTTCTTC,CSAHRPGQGKPDEQFF
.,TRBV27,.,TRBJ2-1,TGTGCCAGCAGTCTGCAGGGCAGCTCCTACAATGAGCAGTTCTTC,CASSLQGSSYNEQFF
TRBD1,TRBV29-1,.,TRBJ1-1,TGCAGCCACAGGGGGGGAGACACTGAAGCTTTCTTT,CSHRGGDTEAFF
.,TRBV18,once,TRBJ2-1,TGTGCCAGCTCACCAAGGGGGTCGGAGTGGAATGAGCAGTTCTTC,CASSPRGSEWNEQFF
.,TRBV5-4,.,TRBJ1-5,TGTGCCAGCAGCCTTTGGGCAGGTCCTATGAACAATCAGCCCCAGCATTTT,CASSLWAGPMNNQPQHF
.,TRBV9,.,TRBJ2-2,TGTGCCAGCAGCGTCGTCCCGACCGGGGAGCTGTTTTTT,CASSVVPTGELFF
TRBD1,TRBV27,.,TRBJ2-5,TGTGCCAGCAGGAGGGGACAGCCTCAAGAGACCCAGTACTTC,CASRRGQPQETQYF
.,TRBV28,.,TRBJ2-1,TGTGCCAGCAGTTTCCCCCAGGGCTCCTACAATGAGCAGTTCTTC,CASSFPQGSYNEQFF
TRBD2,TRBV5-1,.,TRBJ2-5,TGCGCCAGCAGCCAGGGGACTAGCGGATACCAAGAGACCCAGTACTTC,CASSQGTSGYQETQYF
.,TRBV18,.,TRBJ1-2,TGTGCCAGCTCACCCGCGCAGGGGAACCAGGGCTACACCTTC,CASSPAQGNQGYTF
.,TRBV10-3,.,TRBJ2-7,TGTGCCATCAGTGAGGGACAGAGCTACGAGCAGTACTTC,CAISEGQSYEQYF
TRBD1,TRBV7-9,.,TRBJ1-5,TGTGCCAGCAGGCGGACAGGGTCTCAGCCCCAGCATTTT,CASRRTGSQPQHF
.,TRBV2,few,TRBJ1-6,TGTGCCAGCGGGCCTTCAACAGGGCAACCCCTCCACTTT,CASGPSTGQPLHF